This TCR delta chain derives from a study of gamma-delta chains in newborns, infants, children. As for the study in general: Polyclonal expansion of innate γδ T cells after birth follows microbial exposure.

In regard to this clone: This is likely an artifact of a read error, given a far larger clone one base away. Different DNA sequences within this sample yield the same CDR3.

The CDR3 spans 20 residues. CDR1 is GEAIGNYY and CDR2 is EKD in the germline V gene. TCRdb reran clone calling via CATT on the reads. The table records some 5,000 delta-chain clones, about 0.42% of them present only once. The material sequenced was blood. This clonotype originated in a child who was a newborn, infant or young child, either healthy, febrile or measles-vaccinated (not recorded which). V is TRDV2 and J is TRDJ3, with 9 bases that match TRDD3. This CDR3 reads CACDTVLGIRSSWDTRQMFF. In DNA, the CDR3 is TGTGCCTGTGACACCGTTCTGGGGATACGCAGCTCATGGGACACCCGGCAGATGTTTTTC.